The rows below give T cell receptor beta chains drawn from one sample of a study of blood T cell repertoires in COVID-19. Assay used: immunoSEQ multiplex PCR; TCRdb lists only in-frame clones, some missing. The sample has approximately 200,000 clones; roughly 84% are singletons. The sample taken for sequencing was peripheral blood. Receptors were obtained from a person aged 65-85 years with COVID-19, enrolled during active disease. CDR3s include the opening cysteine and the closing phenylalanine or tryptophan. The order of the fields is J gene, D gene, clone size, V gene, CDR3 DNA, CDR3 protein. The D gene is left open where the match is weak. Size values are once, few and many counts, or a class for expanded clones, and some rows have none.

>TRBJ1-3|.|.|TRBV11-2
TGTGCCAGCAGCTTAGTATCTTCAGGGGACCTATCTGGAAACACCATATATTTT
CASSLVSSGDLSGNTIYF
>TRBJ2-3|.|.|TRBV7-2
TGTGCCAGCAGCTTATTACCAGGATCGGATACGCAGTATTTT
CASSLLPGSDTQYF
>TRBJ1-3|.|.|TRBV27
TGTGCCAGCAGGGAGCGCGGCTTATCTGGAAACACCATATATTTT
CASRERGLSGNTIYF
>TRBJ1-3|.|.|TRBV9
TGTGCCAGCAGCGTCAATGTACACCGCACAAACACCATATATTTT
CASSVNVHRTNTIYF
>TRBJ1-5|TRBD1|.|TRBV6-5
TGTGCCAGCAGCTCCAGCAGGGGGAATCAGCCCCAGCATTTT
CASSSSRGNQPQHF
>TRBJ1-2|.|few|TRBV27
TGTGCCAGCCGTCCCGTTGATCGGGGTTCTAACTATGGCTACACCTTC
CASRPVDRGSNYGYTF
>TRBJ2-5|TRBD1|.|TRBV7-2
TGTGCCAGCAGCTTTGACAGGGGGAAAGAGACCCAGTACTTC
CASSFDRGKETQYF
>TRBJ2-1|TRBD2|.|TRBV6-5
TGTGCCACCATAGCTAGCGGGATGTTGAATGAGCAGTTCTTC
CATIASGMLNEQFF
>TRBJ2-5|.|.|TRBV7-3
TGTGCCAGCAGCTTCGGCGGGCCCCAAGAGACCCAGTACTTC
CASSFGGPQETQYF
>TRBJ1-1|TRBD1|.|TRBV29-1
TGCAGCGCCCGGACAGGGGGCTTTACTGAAGCTTTCTTT
CSARTGGFTEAFF
>TRBJ1-3|.|.|TRBV5-1
TGCGCCAGCAGCTTGGAGGCAGCGCGCTCTGGAAACACCATATATTTT
CASSLEAARSGNTIYF
>TRBJ1-1|TRBD1|.|TRBV19
TGTGCCAGTAGGCCGGGGACAGGGGGGTCTGAAGCTTTCTTT
CASRPGTGGSEAFF
>TRBJ2-1|TRBD2|.|TRBV18
TGTGCCAGCTCACCTCTGTCGACTAGCGGGACGCATGAGCAGTTCTTC
CASSPLSTSGTHEQFF
>TRBJ2-4|.|.|TRBV5-5
TGTGCCAGCAGCTTTACAGTAGCCAAAAACATTCAGTACTTC
CASSFTVAKNIQYF
>TRBJ1-6|.|.|TRBV28
TGTGCCACCCGGAGGCTACTCTGGGATTCACCCCTCCACTTT
CATRRLLWDSPLHF
>TRBJ2-5|TRBD1|once|TRBV28
TGTGCCAGCAGTTTAGTGGGACAGGGGAAAGAGACCCAGTACTTC
CASSLVGQGKETQYF
>TRBJ2-7|.|.|TRBV3-1/TRBV3-2
TGTGCCAGCAGCCAAGATGCGGCAGGGCCGTTAACCTACGAGCAGTACTTC
CASSQDAAGPLTYEQYF